This TCR beta chain was sequenced for a study of blood T cell repertoires in COVID-19 (dated by TCRdb to the early 2020s). Regarding the complete study: The collaborator samples originated in the United States, Italy and Spain and spanned the acute and convalescent phases of COVID-19. The material from the prospective study consisted of cDNA or gDNA derived from T cells, B-cell-depleted T cells, or PBMCs. Deeply sampled blood TCRbeta repertoires from subjects exposed to, actively infected with, or recovered from COVID-19 were included in the dataset. A freely available public database, intended as a resource for researchers studying the immune response to SARS-CoV-2, is where the repertoires were released. Samples were obtained from the ongoing ImmuneRACE study (first 160 participants) and from some 1,300 subjects provided by 6 global collaborators. Nearly every sample came with metadata listing a de-identified subject ID, COVID-19 status, age in years and sex. Where available, HLA class I and class II types were taken from metadata supplied by the sample provider and were not determined by assay-based typing.

In Seattle, one collaborating source enrolled patients while the infection was active and tracked those patients longitudinally over the course of disease. Whole blood was collected in K2EDTA tubes by collaborating institutions according to the institutions' own protocols. For TCRbeta analysis, collaborators shipped samples as frozen whole blood, isolated PBMCs, or DNA extracted from either of those sample types. With respect to this clone: No antigen is known for it. Per-base quality was not reported, and no clone a single base away is much larger than it.

The immunoSEQ Assay, a bias-controlled multiplex PCR, was used to amplify TCRbeta CDR3 regions from genomic DNA. For the original study's pipeline: The number of nucleated cells in each sample was estimated by amplification of reference gene primers within the assay. To quantify the absolute abundance of each unique TCRbeta CDR3 rearrangement, sequence reads were collapsed and filtered. For each sample, productive Simpson clonality was calculated as the square root of Simpson's diversity index across productive rearrangements. Imported from immuneACCESS, the table was reduced by TCRdb to in-frame sequences with V and J called. These copies leave out some clones; in studies compared against another copy, an unresolved V gene accounts for under half, and the cause of the remainder is not known. V, J and clone size reflect that table, while D and trimming were determined from the DNA. This sample has approximately 300,000 clones in its table, and 90% of those were observed once. In total, the top ten clones hold around 5.8% of the sample.

The investigation overall reported the following: The quantity of clinical and demographic metadata differed by source and by participant and was supplied without curation.

The CDR3 starts with the cysteine, ends with the phenylalanine, and has 14 residues. This entry keeps only the CDR3 DNA: 42 bases, framed from base 1. Trimming removed 5 bases from V and 5 bases from J; the gene matches leave 5 bases unexplained. The germline V gene encodes CDR1 MNHEY and CDR2 SVGAGI. The receptor chain draws on TRBV6-5 and TRBJ1-3; the junction holds 8 bases that match TRBD1. The sequenced sample consisted of peripheral blood. The sequence was collected from a woman aged 45-65 years with COVID-19, enrolled during active disease. The DNA is as follows: TGTGCCAGCAGTCCCACAGGGGGAAGAAACACCATATATTTT. Translated, this gives CASSPTGGRNTIYF.